This TCR beta chain emerged from a study of vaccination and CD4 T cells after COVID-19. Study as a whole: The convalescent population consisted of six males and four females, two of whom were of Hispanic ethnicity. The cells were exposed to overlapping spike peptides originating from SARS-CoV-2, HCoV-NL63, HCoV-OC43 and HCoV-229E for stimulation.

As for this clonotype: Its antigen is as yet unknown.

This CDR3 region has 14 residues. CDR1 is WSHSY and CDR2 is SAAADI in the germline V gene. The trim removed 8 bases at V and 2 bases at J, leaving 6 bases unmatched. Stated treatment: roughly 11-day PBMC culture with coronavirus spike peptide pools or control peptides (ViraFEST assay). Collection of the unexposed donor's CD4+ T cells took place before the COVID-19 pandemic (2011-2018). Each of days 3 and 7 saw half the medium replaced by fresh IL-2 medium. With the Oncomine TCR Beta short-read assay, DNA from cultured CD4+ T cells was sequenced. In this case, cultured CD4+ T cells provided the extracted genomic DNA. Each CDR3 protein is one row after TCRdb ran MiXCR on the PCR reads. The sample contains about 6,800 distinct CDR3 sequences, roughly 33% of which appear only once.

The chain joins TRBV10-2 to TRBJ1-5; TRBD1 matches 7 bases. The sequence came from a human donor in good health. The sample comprised CD4+ T cells from blood, cultured in vitro. This chain's CDR3 is CASGQGGGNQPQHF. In nucleotides, the CDR3 is TGCGCCAGCGGGCAGGGGGGCGGCAATCAGCCCCAGCATTTT.